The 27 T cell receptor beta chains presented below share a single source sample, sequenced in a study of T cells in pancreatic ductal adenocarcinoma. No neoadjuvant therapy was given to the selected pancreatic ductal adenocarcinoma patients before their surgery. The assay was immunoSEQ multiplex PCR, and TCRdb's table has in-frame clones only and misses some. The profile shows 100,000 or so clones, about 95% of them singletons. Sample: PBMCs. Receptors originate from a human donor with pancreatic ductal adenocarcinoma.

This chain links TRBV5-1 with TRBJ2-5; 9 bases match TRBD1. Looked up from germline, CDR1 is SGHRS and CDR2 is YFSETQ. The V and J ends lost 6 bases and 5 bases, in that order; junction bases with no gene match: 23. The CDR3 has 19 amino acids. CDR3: CASIPGTGTPGASWETQYF. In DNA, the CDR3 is TGCGCCAGCATCCCCGGGACAGGGACGCCGGGAGCGAGTTGGGAGACCCAGTACTTC.

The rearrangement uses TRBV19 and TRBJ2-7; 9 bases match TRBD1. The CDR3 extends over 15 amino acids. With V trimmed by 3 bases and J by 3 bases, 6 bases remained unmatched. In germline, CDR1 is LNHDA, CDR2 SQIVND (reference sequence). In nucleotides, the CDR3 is TGTGCCAGTAGTATCGCGGGGACAGGGATCTACGAGCAGTACTTC. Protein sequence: CASSIAGTGIYEQYF.

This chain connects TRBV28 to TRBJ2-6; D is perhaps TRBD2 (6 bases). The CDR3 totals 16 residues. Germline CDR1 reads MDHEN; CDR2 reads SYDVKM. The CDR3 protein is CVSGRAGYSGANVLTF. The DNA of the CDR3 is TGTGTGAGCGGAAGGGCGGGGTACTCTGGGGCCAACGTCCTGACTTTC.

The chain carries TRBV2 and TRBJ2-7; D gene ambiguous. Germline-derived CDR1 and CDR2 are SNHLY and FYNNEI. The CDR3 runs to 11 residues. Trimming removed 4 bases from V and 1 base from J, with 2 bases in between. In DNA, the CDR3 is TGTGCCAGCAGTGCTTCCTACGAGCAGTACTTC. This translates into CASSASYEQYF.

CDR3 coding DNA: TGTGCCACTGCCGGACAGGCGAGCTCCTACAATGAGCAGTTCTTC. It yields the protein CATAGQASSYNEQFF. This chain joins TRBV7-3 and TRBJ2-1; 7 bases align to TRBD1. The germline CDR1 and CDR2 sequences are SGHTA and FQGTGA. This CDR3 has 15 amino acids. The J segment lost 0 bases and the V segment lost 10 bases, leaving 9 bases of the junction unmatched.

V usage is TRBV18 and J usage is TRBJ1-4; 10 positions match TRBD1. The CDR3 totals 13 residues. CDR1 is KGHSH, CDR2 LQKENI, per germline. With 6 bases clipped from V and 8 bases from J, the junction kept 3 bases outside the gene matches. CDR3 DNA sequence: TGTGCCAGCTCCGGGACAGGGGACGAAAAACTGTTTTTT. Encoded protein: CASSGTGDEKLFF. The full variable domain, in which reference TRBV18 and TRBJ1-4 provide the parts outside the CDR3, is NAGVMQNPRHLVRRRGQEARLRCSPMKGHSHVYWYRQLPEEGLKFMVYLQKENIIDESGMPKERFSAEFPKEGPSILRIQQVVRGDSAAYFCASSGTGDEKLFFGSGTQLSVL.

Written as DNA, the CDR3 is TGCGCCAGCAGTCAGGGGAACACTGAAGCTTTCTTT. Amino acids: CASSQGNTEAFF. This chain joins TRBV10-2 and TRBJ1-1, with D tentatively TRBD1 (5 bases). Germline loops: CDR1 WSHSY, CDR2 SAAADI. V lost 5 bases to trimming and J lost 1 base, with 5 bases between them. This CDR3 is built from 12 residues.

The CDR3 sequence: CASSHDRVNHEQYF. CDR3 sequence (DNA): TGCGCCAGCAGCCACGACAGGGTTAACCACGAGCAGTACTTC. The chain is built from TRBV4-1 and TRBJ2-7; 7 bases are a match to TRBD1. There are 14 residues in the CDR3. Germline V gene data show CDR1 as MGHRA and CDR2 as YSYEKL. V lost 3 bases and J lost 5; bases outside the gene matches: 7.

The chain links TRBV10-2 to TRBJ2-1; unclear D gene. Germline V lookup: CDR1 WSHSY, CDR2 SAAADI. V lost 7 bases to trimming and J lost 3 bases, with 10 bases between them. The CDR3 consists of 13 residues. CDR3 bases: TGCGCCAGCATCGGAGATAACTACAATGAGCAGTTCTTC. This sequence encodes CASIGDNYNEQFF.

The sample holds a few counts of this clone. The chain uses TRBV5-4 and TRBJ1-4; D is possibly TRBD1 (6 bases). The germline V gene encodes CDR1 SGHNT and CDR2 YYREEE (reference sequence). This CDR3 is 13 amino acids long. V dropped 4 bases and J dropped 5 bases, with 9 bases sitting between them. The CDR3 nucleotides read TGTGCCAGCAGCCATGACAGGAATGAAAAACTGTTTTTT. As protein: CASSHDRNEKLFF. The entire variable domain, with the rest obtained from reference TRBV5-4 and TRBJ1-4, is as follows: ETGVTQSPTHLIKTRGQQVTLRCSSQSGHNTVSWYQQALGQGPQFIFQYYREEENGRGNFPPRFSGLQFPNYSSELNVNALELDDSALYLCASSHDRNEKLFFGSGTQLSVL.

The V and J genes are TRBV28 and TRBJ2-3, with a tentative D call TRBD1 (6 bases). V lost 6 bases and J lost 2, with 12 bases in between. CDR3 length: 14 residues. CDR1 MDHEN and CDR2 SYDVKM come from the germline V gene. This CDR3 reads CASSSGTPTDTQYF. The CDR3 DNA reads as TGTGCCAGCAGCTCAGGGACACCCACAGATACGCAGTATTTT. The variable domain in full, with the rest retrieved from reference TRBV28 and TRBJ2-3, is DVKVTQSSRYLVKRTGEKVFLECVQDMDHENMFWYRQDPGLGLRLIYFSYDVKMKEKGDIPEGYSVSREKKERFSLILESASTNQTSMYLCASSSGTPTDTQYFGPGTRLTVL.

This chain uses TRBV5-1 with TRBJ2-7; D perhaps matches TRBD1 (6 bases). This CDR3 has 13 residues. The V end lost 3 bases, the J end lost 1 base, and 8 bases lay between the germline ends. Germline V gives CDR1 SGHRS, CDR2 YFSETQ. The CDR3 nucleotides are TGCGCCAGCAGCTACGGGACATCCTACGAGCAGTACTTC. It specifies CASSYGTSYEQYF. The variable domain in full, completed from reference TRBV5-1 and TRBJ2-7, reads KAGVTQTPRYLIKTRGQQVTLSCSPISGHRSVSWYQQTPGQGLQFLFEYFSETQRNKGNFPGRFSGRQFSNSRSEMNVSTLELGDSALYLCASSYGTSYEQYFGPGTRLTVT.

CDR3 nucleotides: TGCGCCAGCAGCCAAGGTCCAGACTACACTGAAGCTTTCTTT. As protein: CASSQGPDYTEAFF. This chain joins TRBV4-1 and TRBJ1-1; D gene unclear. CDR3 length: 14 amino acids. The germline V and J ends were trimmed by 1 base and 3 bases, with 9 bases remaining between them. From germline, CDR1 is MGHRA and CDR2 YSYEKL.

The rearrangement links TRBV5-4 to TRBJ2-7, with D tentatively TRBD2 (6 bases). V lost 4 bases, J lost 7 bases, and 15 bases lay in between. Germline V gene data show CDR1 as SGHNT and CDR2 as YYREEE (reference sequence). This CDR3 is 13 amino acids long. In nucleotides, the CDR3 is TGTGCCAGCAGCCCCCGGACCGCGGGAGAGCAGTACTTC. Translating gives CASSPRTAGEQYF.

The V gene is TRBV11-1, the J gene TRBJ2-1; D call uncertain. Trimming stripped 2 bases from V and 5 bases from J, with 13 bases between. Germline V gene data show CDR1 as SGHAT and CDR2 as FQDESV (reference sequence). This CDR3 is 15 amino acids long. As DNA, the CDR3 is TGTGCCAGCAGCTTATCCGGAGACGCTGACAATGAGCAGTTCTTC. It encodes CASSLSGDADNEQFF.

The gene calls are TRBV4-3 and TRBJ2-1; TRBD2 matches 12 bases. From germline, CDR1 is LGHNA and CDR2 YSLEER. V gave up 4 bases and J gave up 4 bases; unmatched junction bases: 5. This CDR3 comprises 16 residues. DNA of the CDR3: TGCGCCAGCAGCCCCAGGACTAGCGGGACTTACAATGAGCAGTTCTTC. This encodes CASSPRTSGTYNEQFF.

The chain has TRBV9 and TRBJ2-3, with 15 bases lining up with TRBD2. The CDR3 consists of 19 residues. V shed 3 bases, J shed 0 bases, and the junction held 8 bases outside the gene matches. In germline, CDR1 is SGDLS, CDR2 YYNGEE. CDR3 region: CASSAGLAGGGTSTDTQYF. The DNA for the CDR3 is TGTGCCAGCAGCGCCGGACTAGCGGGAGGGGGGACTAGCACAGATACGCAGTATTTT.

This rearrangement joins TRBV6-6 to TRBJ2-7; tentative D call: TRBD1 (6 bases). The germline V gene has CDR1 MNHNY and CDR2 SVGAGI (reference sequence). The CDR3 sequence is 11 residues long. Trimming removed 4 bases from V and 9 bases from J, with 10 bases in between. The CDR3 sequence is CASSSSTGQYF. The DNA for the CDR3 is TGTGCCAGCAGTTCGTCGACAGGGCAGTACTTC.

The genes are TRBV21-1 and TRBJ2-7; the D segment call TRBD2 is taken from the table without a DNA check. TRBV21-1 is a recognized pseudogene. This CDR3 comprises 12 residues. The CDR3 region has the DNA TGTGCCAGCAGCACTGGCGGTTACGAGCAGTACTTC. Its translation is CASSTGGYEQYF.

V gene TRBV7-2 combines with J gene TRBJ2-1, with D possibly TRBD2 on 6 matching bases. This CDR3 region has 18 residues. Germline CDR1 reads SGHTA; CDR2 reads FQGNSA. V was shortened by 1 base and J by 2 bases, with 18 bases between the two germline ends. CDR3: CASSLVRGGGITYNEQFF. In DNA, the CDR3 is TGTGCCAGCAGCTTAGTCCGGGGCGGCGGGATCACCTACAATGAGCAGTTCTTC. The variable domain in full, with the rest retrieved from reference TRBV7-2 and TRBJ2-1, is GAGVSQSPSNKVTEKGKDVELRCDPISGHTALYWYRQSLGQGLEFLIYFQGNSAPDKSGLPSDRFSAERTGGSVSTLTIQRTQQEDSAVYLCASSLVRGGGITYNEQFFGPGTRLTVL.

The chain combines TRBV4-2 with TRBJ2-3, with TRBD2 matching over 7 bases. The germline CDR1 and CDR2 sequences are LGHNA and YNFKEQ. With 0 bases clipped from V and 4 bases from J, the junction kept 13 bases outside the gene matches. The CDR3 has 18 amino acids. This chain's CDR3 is CASSQDWEGGSGPDTQYF. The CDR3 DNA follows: TGTGCCAGCAGCCAAGATTGGGAGGGCGGGAGTGGGCCAGATACGCAGTATTTT.

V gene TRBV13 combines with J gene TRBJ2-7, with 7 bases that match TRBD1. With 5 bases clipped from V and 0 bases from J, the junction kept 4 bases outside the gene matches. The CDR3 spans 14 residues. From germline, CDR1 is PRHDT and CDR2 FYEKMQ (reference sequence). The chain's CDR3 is CASSPRGSSYEQYF. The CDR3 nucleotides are TGTGCCAGCAGCCCCAGGGGGAGCTCCTACGAGCAGTACTTC. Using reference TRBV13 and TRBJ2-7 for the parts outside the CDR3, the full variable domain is AAGVIQSPRHLIKEKRETATLKCYPIPRHDTVYWYQQGPGQDPQFLISFYEKMQSDKGSIPDRFSAQQFSDYHSELNMSSLELGDSALYFCASSPRGSSYEQYFGPGTRLTVT.

The CDR3 DNA reads as TGTGCCAGCAGCGTACTAGCGGGAGTCTACAATGAGCAGTTCTTC. The encoded protein is CASSVLAGVYNEQFF. The rearrangement uses TRBV9 and TRBJ2-1; 10 nucleotides agree with TRBD2. Germline V gives CDR1 SGDLS, CDR2 YYNGEE. This CDR3 contains 15 residues. The junction had 1 base not matched to a gene; V was cut back by 1 base and J by 3 bases.

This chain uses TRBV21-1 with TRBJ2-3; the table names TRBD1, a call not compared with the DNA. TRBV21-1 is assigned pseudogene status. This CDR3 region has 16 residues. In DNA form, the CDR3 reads TGTGCCAGCAGCAAGGGCAGTAGGGGAATTACAGATACGCAGTATTTT. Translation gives CASSKGSRGITDTQYF.

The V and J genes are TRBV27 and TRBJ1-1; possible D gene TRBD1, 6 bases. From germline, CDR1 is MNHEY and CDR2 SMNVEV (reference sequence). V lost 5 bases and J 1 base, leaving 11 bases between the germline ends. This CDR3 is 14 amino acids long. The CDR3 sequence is CASSPGTQNTEAFF. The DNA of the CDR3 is TGTGCCAGCAGTCCCGGGACACAGAACACTGAAGCTTTCTTT.

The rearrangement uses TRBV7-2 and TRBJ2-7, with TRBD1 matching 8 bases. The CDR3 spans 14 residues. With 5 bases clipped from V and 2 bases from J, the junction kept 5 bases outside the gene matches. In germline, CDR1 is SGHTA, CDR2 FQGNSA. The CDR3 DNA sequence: TGTGCCAGCAGCCCGACAGGGGCGCCCTACGAGCAGTACTTC. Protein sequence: CASSPTGAPYEQYF.

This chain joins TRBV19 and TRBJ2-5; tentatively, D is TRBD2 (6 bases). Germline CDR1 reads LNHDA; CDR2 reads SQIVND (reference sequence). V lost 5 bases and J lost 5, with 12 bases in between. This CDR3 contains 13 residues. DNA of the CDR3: TGTGCCAGTAGTGTGACCGGGAGTGAGACCCAGTACTTC. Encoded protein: CASSVTGSETQYF.